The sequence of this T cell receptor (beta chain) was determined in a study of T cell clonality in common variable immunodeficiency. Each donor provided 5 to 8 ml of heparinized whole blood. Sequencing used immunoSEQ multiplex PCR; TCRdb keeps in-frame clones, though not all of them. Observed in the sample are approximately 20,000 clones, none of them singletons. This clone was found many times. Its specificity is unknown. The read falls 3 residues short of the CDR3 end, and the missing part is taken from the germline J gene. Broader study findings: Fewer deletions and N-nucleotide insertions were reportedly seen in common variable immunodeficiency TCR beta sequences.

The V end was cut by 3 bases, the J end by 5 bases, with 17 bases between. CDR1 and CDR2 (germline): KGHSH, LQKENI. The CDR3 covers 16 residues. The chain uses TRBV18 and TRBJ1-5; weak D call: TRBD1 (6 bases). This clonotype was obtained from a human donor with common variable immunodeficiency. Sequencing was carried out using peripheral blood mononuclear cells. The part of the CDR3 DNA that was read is TGTGCCAGCTCACCCTTCGCCGGGGGGCGCGATCAGCCC. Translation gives CASSPFAGGRDQP. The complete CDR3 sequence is CASSPFAGGRDQPQHF. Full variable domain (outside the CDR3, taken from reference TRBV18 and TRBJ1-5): NAGVMQNPRHLVRRRGQEARLRCSPMKGHSHVYWYRQLPEEGLKFMVYLQKENIIDESGMPKERFSAEFPKEGPSILRIQQVVRGDSAAYFCASSPFAGGRDQPQHFGDGTRLSIL.